Listed below are T cell receptor beta chains from one sample, sequenced in a study of beta chain features in type 1 diabetes. Clones were sequenced by immunoSEQ multiplex PCR, and TCRdb holds only the in-frame ones, with some missing. The data contain 680,000 or so clones, around 15% of them singletons. Sequencing used naive CD4+ T cells from blood. The receptors shown here come from a man younger than 35 in good health. Each CDR3 is given with its conserved first and last residue. The D gene is left open where the match is weak. Rows give clone size only sometimes, using once, few, many, or a class for an expanded clone.

V gene	D gene	clone size	CDR3 length	J gene	CDR3 DNA	CDR3 protein
TRBV7-9	NA	few	12	TRBJ2-7	TGTGCCAGCAGCTTAGTTTCGGACGAGCAGTACTTC	CASSLVSDEQYF
TRBV15	NA	NA	13	TRBJ2-1	TGTGCCACCAGCAGAGGGTTTCGGGTTGAGCAGTTCTTC	CATSRGFRVEQFF
TRBV4-2	NA	few	15	TRBJ1-3	TGTGCCAGCAGCCAAGATCTAGGTGTTCGAGACACCATATATTTT	CASSQDLGVRDTIYF
TRBV28	NA	few	12	TRBJ2-7	TGTGCCAGCAAACAGTCCTCCTACGAGCAGTACTTC	CASKQSSYEQYF
TRBV4-1	TRBD2	few	17	TRBJ2-5	TGCGCCAGCAGCCAACGCGTGGCGCCTAGCGGGGGAGAGACCCAGTACTTC	CASSQRVAPSGGETQYF
TRBV27	TRBD1	few	13	TRBJ2-1	TGTGCCAGCAGTGGACAGGGGAGGAATGAGCAGTTCTTC	CASSGQGRNEQFF
TRBV6-5	TRBD1	NA	15	TRBJ2-1	TGTGCCAGCAGGCCGACAGGGGCGACCTACAATGAGCAGTTCTTC	CASRPTGATYNEQFF
TRBV7-9	NA	few	15	TRBJ1-3	TGTGCCAGCAGCCCATCCGGGGGCTATGAAGTCACCATATATTTT	CASSPSGGYEVTIYF
TRBV29-1	NA	few	12	TRBJ1-1	TGCAGCGGGTTAAGTCCAAGCACTGAAGCTTTCTTT	CSGLSPSTEAFF
TRBV15	NA	NA	15	TRBJ2-1	TGTGCCACCAGCAGAGATCCGGTCTCCTACAATGAGCAGTTCTTC	CATSRDPVSYNEQFF
TRBV27	TRBD1	NA	16	TRBJ2-3	TGTGCCAGCAGTCGGACAGGGTTGAGGAGCACAGATACGCAGTATTTT	CASSRTGLRSTDTQYF
TRBV27	TRBD2	NA	15	TRBJ2-7	TGTGCCAGCAGCCCCCCCCTAGCGGGACCCTACGAGCAGTACTTC	CASSPPLAGPYEQYF
TRBV2	NA	NA	12	TRBJ1-2	TGTGCCAGCGGAAGGCACTTCTATGGCTACACCTTC	CASGRHFYGYTF
TRBV27	TRBD2	few	14	TRBJ2-5	TGTGCCAGCAGTCTACTAGCGGGGGAGGGGACCCAGTACTTC	CASSLLAGEGTQYF
TRBV5-1	NA	few	11	TRBJ2-1	TGCGCCAGCAGCATGTCCAATGAGCAGTTCTTC	CASSMSNEQFF
TRBV10-3	NA	NA	17	TRBJ1-3	TGTGCCATCAGTGTGTTGAGAACAGAATCGTCTGGAAACACCATATATTTT	CAISVLRTESSGNTIYF
TRBV7-2	NA	NA	13	TRBJ1-6	TGTGCCAGCAGCTTAATGGGGGATTCACCCCTCCACTTT	CASSLMGDSPLHF
TRBV4-1	TRBD2	few	14	TRBJ2-4	TGCGCCAGCAGCCAGTTGGGAGGGAAGGACATTCAGTACTTC	CASSQLGGKDIQYF
TRBV10-3	TRBD1	many	14	TRBJ2-1	TGTGCCATCAGTGAGTCTCAGGGGGCGAATGAGCAGTTCTTC	CAISESQGANEQFF
TRBV28	NA	few	15	TRBJ2-7	TGTGCCAGCAGTTTACCCGAGCGGACAGCATACGAGCAGTACTTC	CASSLPERTAYEQYF
TRBV11-3	TRBD2	few	15	TRBJ2-2	TGTGCCAGCAGCCCGACTAGCGGGAGTTCCGGGGAGCTGTTTTTT	CASSPTSGSSGELFF
TRBV15	NA	few	15	TRBJ1-1	TGTGCCACCAGCAGAGTCCACAGGGTAGGGACTGAAGCTTTCTTT	CATSRVHRVGTEAFF
TRBV6-1	NA	few	15	TRBJ2-3	TGTGCCAGCAGAAGATTACTAGCCTTCACAGATACGCAGTATTTT	CASRRLLAFTDTQYF
TRBV7-7	NA	NA	15	TRBJ2-1	TGTGCTAGCAGTTCAGGCCCCGGGTCTTACAATGAGCAGTTCTTC	CASSSGPGSYNEQFF
TRBV7-6	NA	few	17	TRBJ1-3	TGTGCCAGCAGCTTAGAGGGCAGTTTTTCCTCTGGAAACACCATATATTTT	CASSLEGSFSSGNTIYF
TRBV18	NA	NA	13	TRBJ1-2	TGTGCCAGCTCATCCACGCTTAACTATGGCTACACCTTC	CASSSTLNYGYTF
TRBV5-1	NA	NA	13	TRBJ1-1	TGCGCCAGCAGCTGGACGGCGAACACTGAAGCTTTCTTT	CASSWTANTEAFF
TRBV7-2	TRBD1	NA	17	TRBJ1-1	TGTGCCAGCAGCTTAGTTGGGACAGGGGGCTTTAACACTGAAGCTTTCTTT	CASSLVGTGGFNTEAFF
TRBV5-1	TRBD1	few	15	TRBJ2-5	TGCGCCAGCAGCTTGGCCGGGACAGTCGGTGAGACCCAGTACTTC	CASSLAGTVGETQYF
TRBV11-3	TRBD1	NA	20	TRBJ2-6	TGTGCCAGCAGCTTAGAGATGCCCCCGGGACAGGGGACCGGGGCCAACGTCCTGACTTTC	CASSLEMPPGQGTGANVLTF
TRBV9	TRBD1	NA	17	TRBJ1-5	TGTGCCAGCAGCGTAGGTTCTACTCCAGGGGGTGGTCAGCCCCAGCATTTT	CASSVGSTPGGGQPQHF
TRBV7-3	NA	NA	13	TRBJ1-2	TGTGCCAGCAGCCAGGCAGACACCTATGGCTACACCTTC	CASSQADTYGYTF
TRBV15	NA	NA	13	TRBJ1-5	TGTGCCACCAGCATGGGAAGCAATCAGCCCCAGCATTTT	CATSMGSNQPQHF
TRBV11-2	NA	few	12	TRBJ1-2	TGTGCCAGCAGCCCGTCGGGCCAGGTGGGCACCTTC	CASSPSGQVGTF
TRBV28	NA	NA	14	TRBJ1-6	TGTGCCAGCAGTTTACGCCAGGGGACTTCACCCCTCCACTTT	CASSLRQGTSPLHF
TRBV11-2	NA	NA	14	TRBJ2-5	TGTGCCAGCAGCCCGCAGGAGGGCCTGGGGACCCAGTACTTC	CASSPQEGLGTQYF
TRBV5-1	NA	NA	13	TRBJ1-1	TGCGCCAGCAGCTTGAAGAAAGGCACTGAAGCTTTCTTT	CASSLKKGTEAFF
TRBV6-1	TRBD1	NA	14	TRBJ1-2	TGTGCCAGCAGGACCCGACAGGGGTTCAATGGCTACACCTTC	CASRTRQGFNGYTF
TRBV7-2	NA	few	17	TRBJ2-7	TGTGCCAGCAGCTTAGCTCAGAGACTTACCAGCTCCTACGAGCAGTACTTC	CASSLAQRLTSSYEQYF
TRBV7-9	TRBD1	NA	14	TRBJ1-5	TGTGCCAGCAGCGCTACAGGGGGCAATCAGCCCCAGCATTTT	CASSATGGNQPQHF
TRBV9	NA	few	15	TRBJ2-2	TGTGCCAGCAGCGTACAAGGCGGTCTCACCGGGGAGCTGTTTTTT	CASSVQGGLTGELFF
TRBV9	TRBD1	NA	13	TRBJ1-4	TGTGCCAGCAGCCCAACAGGGGGGTGGAAACTGTTTTTT	CASSPTGGWKLFF
TRBV9	NA	NA	16	TRBJ2-3	TGTGCCAGCAGCGTAGGTAGCGTGATTTGGTCAAATACGCAGTATTTT	CASSVGSVIWSNTQYF
TRBV7-2	NA	few	14	TRBJ2-5	TGTGCCAGCAGCTTAGGGTTAGCGGCAGAGACCCAGTACTTC	CASSLGLAAETQYF